This passage covers 21 T cell receptor beta chains from one sample sequenced in a study of cytomegalovirus exposure and HLA in healthy donors. PCR primers comprised 60 Vbeta and 13 Jbeta primers. Method: immunoSEQ multiplex PCR; TCRdb's copy keeps in-frame clones and lacks some. The sample includes around 130,000 clones, 70% to 80% of them seen just once. Sequenced: PBMCs. These receptors were taken from a young man in good health and CMV-seronegative.

This chain joins TRBV10-1 and TRBJ2-5; D unresolved. TRBJ2-7 matches the DNA end more closely, so the J call is doubtful. The V gene's germline CDR1 is WNHNN and CDR2 SYGVQD (reference sequence). This CDR3 is built from 10 residues. CDR3 amino acids: CAPKYFEQYF. CDR3 nucleotide sequence: TGCGCCCCCAAGTACTTCGAGCAGTACTTC.

V and J are TRBV28 and TRBJ1-4; TRBD1 matches at 11 bases. Trimming at V came to 5 bases and at J to 7 bases, leaving 9 bases not matched to a gene. The length of the CDR3 is 16 residues. Germline assignment: CDR1 MDHEN and CDR2 SYDVKM. For the CDR3, the DNA is TGTGCCAGCAGTGCTATCGGACAGGGGGCGGGTGAAAAACTGTTTTTT. It specifies CASSAIGQGAGEKLFF.

The gene calls are TRBV9 and TRBJ2-2; 7 bases line up with TRBD2. The length of the CDR3 is 16 residues. J lost 0 bases, V lost 3 bases, and 5 bases had no gene match. The V gene's germline CDR1 is SGDLS and CDR2 YYNGEE. CDR3 in DNA: TGTGCCAGCAGCGCGGGACTATCGGCGAACACCGGGGAGCTGTTTTTT. Translating gives CASSAGLSANTGELFF.

In its sample, this clone was seen once. The gene calls are TRBV19 and TRBJ1-1; tentatively, D is TRBD1 (6 bases). CDR3 length: 16 residues. Germline V gene data show CDR1 as LNHDA and CDR2 as SQIVND (reference sequence). Deletions cut 3 bases from V and 0 bases from J, with 14 bases between. Here the CDR3 DNA reads TGTGCCAGTAGTATTCGCTCCTGGGGGCTGAACACTGAAGCTTTCTTT. Translating gives CASSIRSWGLNTEAFF.

This clone was seen only once. The chain combines TRBV21-1 with TRBJ2-5; the DNA was not used to check the table's D call, TRBD2. TRBV21-1 is designated a pseudogene. This CDR3 has 17 amino acids. The CDR3 spells CASSKEAGGDTQETQYF. CDR3 nucleotides: TGTGCCAGCAGCAAAGAGGCGGGGGGCGACACCCAAGAGACCCAGTACTTC.

This chain uses TRBV29-1 with TRBJ2-3, with TRBD2 matching 13 bases. After removal of 6 bases from V and 5 bases from J, the junction contained 8 bases not matched to a gene. The CDR3 has 15 amino acids. Germline V lookup: CDR1 SQVTM, CDR2 ANQGSEA. The CDR3 sequence: CSVARTSGRQDTQYF. DNA of the CDR3: TGCAGCGTCGCCAGGACTAGCGGGAGACAAGATACGCAGTATTTT.

The V call is TRBV11-2, the J call TRBJ2-3; possibly TRBD2 for D (6 bases). The CDR3 spans 13 residues. The V end lost 10 bases, the J end lost 1 base, and 12 bases lay between the germline ends. Germline V gene data show CDR1 as SGHAT and CDR2 as FQNNGV. The CDR3 spells CAILPGGTDTQYF. The DNA for the CDR3 is TGTGCCATCCTACCGGGAGGCACAGATACGCAGTATTTT. The full variable domain, with the rest looked up from reference TRBV11-2 and TRBJ2-3, is EAGVAQSPRYKIIEKRQSVAFWCNPISGHATLYWYQQILGQGPKLLIQFQNNGVVDDSQLPKDRFSAERLKGVDSTLKIQPAKLEDSAVYLCAILPGGTDTQYFGPGTRLTVL.

The chain is built from TRBV7-6 and TRBJ2-2, with TRBD1 matching 10 bases. V shed 5 bases, J shed 4 bases, and the junction held 4 bases outside the gene matches. The CDR3 runs to 15 residues. Germline V gene data show CDR1 as SGHVS and CDR2 as FNYEAQ. This CDR3 reads CASSLGQGSTGELFF. CDR3 in DNA: TGTGCCAGCAGCCTGGGACAGGGGAGCACCGGGGAGCTGTTTTTT. Full variable domain (outside the CDR3, taken from reference TRBV7-6 and TRBJ2-2): GAGVSQSPRYKVTKRGQDVALRCDPISGHVSLYWYRQALGQGPEFLTYFNYEAQQDKSGLPNDRFSAERPEGSISTLTIQRTEQRDSAMYRCASSLGQGSTGELFFGEGSRLTVL.

The rearrangement joins TRBV30 to TRBJ1-1; TRBD1 agrees at 7 bases. Germline V gene data show CDR1 as GTSNPN and CDR2 as SVGIG (reference sequence). V dropped 2 bases and J dropped 3; count of bases not matched to a gene: 15. This CDR3 is 17 amino acids long. CDR3 bases: TGTGCCTGGAGTAGTCCCATAATGGGACAGATGCACACTGAAGCTTTCTTT. It yields the protein CAWSSPIMGQMHTEAFF.

The J gene is TRBJ1-1, the V gene TRBV19; D call uncertain. Germline V gene data show CDR1 as LNHDA and CDR2 as SQIVND (reference sequence). The CDR3 consists of 11 residues. Trimming stripped 9 bases from V and 1 base from J, with 6 bases between. CDR3 in amino acids: CASRGNTEAFF. The DNA of the CDR3 is TGTGCCAGCCGCGGGAACACTGAAGCTTTCTTT.

The J gene is TRBJ2-7, the V gene TRBV5-6; no firm D call. The CDR3 loop spans 13 amino acids. V lost 0 bases and J 3 bases, leaving 7 bases between the germline ends. From germline, CDR1 is SGHDT and CDR2 YYEEEE. CDR3 residues: CASSLDRVYEQYF. CDR3 DNA sequence: TGTGCCAGCAGCTTGGACCGCGTCTACGAGCAGTACTTC. The full variable domain, in which reference TRBV5-6 and TRBJ2-7 provide the parts outside the CDR3, is DAGVTQSPTHLIKTRGQQVTLRCSPKSGHDTVSWYQQALGQGPQFIFQYYEEEERQRGNFPDRFSGHQFPNYSSELNVNALLLGDSALYLCASSLDRVYEQYFGPGTRLTVT.

The V and J genes are TRBV5-6 and TRBJ2-5, with TRBD2 matching 8 bases. The ends lost 7 bases at V and 10 bases at J; junction bases unmatched: 9. This CDR3 spans 12 amino acids. The germline V gene encodes CDR1 SGHDT and CDR2 YYEEEE. The CDR3 DNA is TGTGCCAGCCAGGGACTAGGAAAGGGCCAGTACTTC. Translating gives CASQGLGKGQYF.

The gene calls are TRBV10-3 and TRBJ1-2; no firm D call. Germline lookup yields CDR1 ENHRY and CDR2 SYGVKD. The CDR3 is made up of 17 amino acids. V was pared by 1 base and J by 0 bases, with 15 bases between. CDR3 DNA sequence: TGTGCCATCAGTGAGTATGGCGGCAGCTCAGCTAACTATGGCTACACCTTC. Its translation: CAISEYGGSSANYGYTF.

This clone was counted once. The CDR3 here is CASGAGAGQETQYF. For the CDR3, the DNA is TGTGCCAGCGGGGCTGGAGCGGGCCAAGAGACCCAGTACTTC. The chain uses TRBV28 and TRBJ2-5; perhaps TRBD2 as D (6 bases). The germline V and J ends were trimmed by 8 bases and 1 base, with 14 bases remaining between them. Germline CDR1 is MDHEN and CDR2 is SYDVKM. The CDR3 has 14 amino acids. The whole variable domain, remainder taken from reference TRBV28 and TRBJ2-5, is DVKVTQSSRYLVKRTGEKVFLECVQDMDHENMFWYRQDPGLGLRLIYFSYDVKMKEKGDIPEGYSVSREKKERFSLILESASTNQTSMYLCASGAGAGQETQYFGPGTRLLVL.

This clone was found once. V usage is TRBV10-3 and J usage is TRBJ2-7; 9 bases fit TRBD2. CDR3 length equals 15 residues. Germline V gene sequence: CDR1 ENHRY, CDR2 SYGVKD. The V and J ends lost 3 bases and 3 bases, in that order; junction bases with no gene match: 6. The CDR3 region has the DNA TGTGCCATCAGTGATAGTAGCGGGAGATTCTACGAGCAGTACTTC. Protein product: CAISDSSGRFYEQYF.

The chain links TRBV19 to TRBJ1-6; no definite D call. V lost 7 bases to trimming and J lost 6 bases, with 16 bases between them. The CDR3 length is 15 residues. Germline CDR1 is LNHDA and CDR2 is SQIVND (reference sequence). CDR3 in amino acids: CASNQRLSGNSPLHF. The CDR3 DNA is TGTGCCAGTAACCAGAGACTAAGCGGTAATTCACCCCTCCACTTT. The variable domain in full, completed from reference TRBV19 and TRBJ1-6, reads DGGITQSPKYLFRKEGQNVTLSCEQNLNHDAMYWYRQDPGQGLRLIYYSQIVNDFQKGDIAEGYSVSREKKESFPLTVTSAQKNPTAFYLCASNQRLSGNSPLHFGNGTRLTVT.

This clone was counted a few times. The rearrangement joins TRBV27 to TRBJ2-7; 9 positions agree with TRBD2. V shed 8 bases and J 3 bases; nucleotides not matched to a gene: 5. Germline V gene data show CDR1 as MNHEY and CDR2 as SMNVEV (reference sequence). CDR3 size: 13 residues. The CDR3 spells CASGETSGYEQYV. The CDR3 DNA sequence: TGTGCCAGCGGGGAGACTAGCGGCTACGAGCAGTACGTC.

This rearrangement joins TRBV6-1 to TRBJ1-4, with TRBD1 identical over 10 bases. Germline trimming cut 5 bases from V and 6 bases from J; bases unmatched to any gene: 3. CDR3 length equals 14 residues. Germline assignment: CDR1 MNHNS and CDR2 SASEGT. CDR3 protein: CASSRGTGDEKLFF. Here the CDR3 DNA reads TGTGCCAGCAGTCGCGGGACAGGGGATGAAAAACTGTTTTTT.

The chain combines TRBV7-2 with TRBJ2-5; D perhaps matches TRBD2 (6 bases). Germline lookup yields CDR1 SGHTA and CDR2 FQGNSA. The CDR3 extends over 18 amino acids. Trimming removed 3 bases from V and 5 bases from J, with 25 bases in between. CDR3 sequence reads: CASSFYPMGPGDHETQYF. The CDR3 DNA reads TGTGCCAGCAGCTTTTATCCTATGGGACCGGGGGATCACGAGACCCAGTACTTC. Using reference TRBV7-2 and TRBJ2-5 for the parts outside the CDR3, the full variable domain is GAGVSQSPSNKVTEKGKDVELRCDPISGHTALYWYRQSLGQGLEFLIYFQGNSAPDKSGLPSDRFSAERTGGSVSTLTIQRTQQEDSAVYLCASSFYPMGPGDHETQYFGPGTRLLVL.

The CDR3 bases are TGTGCCAGCAGCCGGGTGACCAAGACCCCGGGGAGCACAGATACGCAGTATTTT. Its protein product is CASSRVTKTPGSTDTQYF. The chain couples TRBV13 to TRBJ2-3, with D possibly being TRBD2 (5 bases). The germline CDR1 and CDR2 sequences are PRHDT and FYEKMQ (reference sequence). The V end lost 5 bases, the J end lost 0 bases, and 21 bases lay between the germline ends. CDR3 length equals 18 residues.

The chain has TRBV27 and TRBJ2-3, with 9 bases matching TRBD2. Germline loops: CDR1 MNHEY, CDR2 SMNVEV (reference sequence). Trimming took 5 bases from V and 3 from J; bases not matched to a gene: 9. The CDR3 has 16 residues. The CDR3 protein is CASSLRGSGSTDTQYF. The CDR3 DNA reads as TGTGCCAGCAGTCTGCGTGGTAGCGGGAGTACAGATACGCAGTATTTT.